This section outlines one TCR beta chain sequence together with its context. The sample carries other DNA sequences with the same CDR3. Germline V lookup: CDR1 SGHRS, CDR2 YFSETQ. Trimming left V 0 bases short and J 2 bases short, with 9 bases between. The CDR3 is 15 residues long. Measured with immunoSEQ multiplex PCR; TCRdb has only the in-frame clones, and not every one. This table holds over 250,000 clones, around 89% found once. This record belongs to a study of blood T cell repertoires in COVID-19. Study overall: Sources were T cells, B-cell-depleted T cells, or PBMCs; the material itself was cDNA or gDNA.

The sequenced material came from peripheral blood. This chain uses TRBV5-1 with TRBJ1-3; weak D call: TRBD1 (6 bases). The source of this sequence is a woman aged 55 to 70 with acute or convalescent COVID-19. The CDR3 coding sequence is TGCGCCAGCAGCTTGGTGGCAGGGGCTGGAAACACCATATATTTT. Its protein is CASSLVAGAGNTIYF.